Below, 17 T cell receptor beta chains from the same sample are listed, as sequenced in a study of human T cells and chemical hapten exposure. Unfractionated whole blood yielded total RNA. TCRdb re-analysed the 5' RACE reads in MiXCR, keeping a single row per CDR3 protein. The repertoire holds 81,000 or so distinct CDR3 sequences, roughly 8% seen once, with 2% to 2.5% in the top ten. The receptors were gathered from a male donor in good health.

This clonotype was found many times. The chain recombines TRBV10-3 with TRBJ1-6, with D uncertain. Trimming removed 6 bases from V and 7 bases from J, with 16 bases in between. Germline CDR1 and CDR2: ENHRY and SYGVKD. The CDR3 sequence is 15 residues long. CDR3 DNA: TGTGCCATCAGATTGACGGGAGATGCGAATTCACCCCTCCACTTT. The encoded protein is CAIRLTGDANSPLHF.

This clonotype was seen a few times. The V call is TRBV29-1, the J call TRBJ1-1; 10 positions match TRBD1. CDR3 size: 12 residues. The trim removed 7 bases at V and 11 bases at J, leaving 10 bases unmatched. Germline-derived CDR1 and CDR2 are SQVTM and ANQGSEA. The CDR3 loop is CSAPGQGSRAFF. As DNA, the CDR3 is TGCAGCGCACCGGGACAGGGGTCTCGGGCTTTCTTT.

This clonotype was detected many times. CDR3 DNA sequence: TGTGCCACCAGCAGAGATAGAGGGGCAAATGAGCAGTTCTTC. Its protein is CATSRDRGANEQFF. The genes are TRBV15 and TRBJ2-1; tentatively, D is TRBD1 or TRBD2 (5 bases each). The CDR3 sequence is 14 residues long. The germline V gene encodes CDR1 LNHNV and CDR2 YYDKDF (reference sequence). V shed 0 bases and J shed 7 bases, with 10 bases lying between them.

This chain links TRBV6-5 with TRBJ2-7; D unclear. This CDR3 region has 15 residues. Trimming stripped 0 bases from V and 0 bases from J, with 9 bases between. Germline CDR1 reads MNHEY; CDR2 reads SVGAGI. The CDR3 loop reads CASSYSRLSSYEQYF. The CDR3, as DNA: TGTGCCAGCAGTTACTCAAGACTGTCCTCCTACGAGCAGTACTTC.

In this sample, this clonotype turned up many times. V usage is TRBV6-5 and J usage is TRBJ2-1; 7 nucleotides match TRBD2. The V gene's germline CDR1 is MNHEY and CDR2 SVGAGI. Germline trimming cut 2 bases from V and 7 bases from J; bases unmatched to any gene: 8. The CDR3 contains 15 residues. In nucleotides, the CDR3 is TGTGCCAGCAGTTACGTGGGAGGGCTTGCGAATGAGCAGTTCTTC. It translates to CASSYVGGLANEQFF.

This clonotype was detected many times. This chain connects TRBV4-2 to TRBJ1-3; a possible D gene is TRBD1 (5 bases). V was clipped by 1 base and J by 3 bases, with 13 bases between them. Germline CDR1 and CDR2: LGHNA and YNFKEQ. The CDR3 contains 16 residues. The CDR3 nucleotides are TGTGCCAGCAGCCAAGTCCAGGGTTTAGGTGGAAACACCATATATTTT. Translation: CASSQVQGLGGNTIYF.

This chain uses TRBV29-1 with TRBJ1-5, with a possible D match to TRBD1 (5 bases). Deletions cut 7 bases from V and 5 bases from J, with 12 bases between. The CDR3 length is 12 residues. Germline-derived CDR1 and CDR2 are SQVTM and ANQGSEA. The CDR3 loop is CSARWGDQPQHF. DNA for the CDR3: TGCAGCGCGAGGTGGGGGGATCAGCCCCAGCATTTT.

This clonotype was counted many times. The chain joins TRBV2 to TRBJ1-5, with TRBD1 as a possible D gene (5 bases). The CDR3 consists of 14 residues. Per germline, CDR1 SNHLY and CDR2 FYNNEI. V was trimmed by 6 bases and J by 0 bases, leaving 9 bases between them. The CDR3 sequence: CASRGTGSNQPQHF. The CDR3 DNA sequence: TGTGCCAGCAGGGGGACGGGTAGCAATCAGCCCCAGCATTTT.

Ten or more counts support this clonotype. V is TRBV29-1 and J is TRBJ2-1; 13 nucleotides agree with TRBD2. V was clipped by 7 bases and J by 7 bases; unmatched bases: 4. The CDR3 consists of 13 residues. Germline V gene sequence: CDR1 SQVTM, CDR2 ANQGSEA. The CDR3 region has the DNA TGCAGCGCTGGACTAGCGGGAGAGAATGAGCAGTTCTTC. This gives the protein CSAGLAGENEQFF.

This clonotype was recorded a few times. This chain connects TRBV5-1 to TRBJ1-4; 7 positions match TRBD1. Germline CDR1 and CDR2: SGHRS and YFSETQ. V lost 1 base and J lost 5; bases outside the gene matches: 2. CDR3 length: 14 residues. CDR3 coding DNA: TGCGCCAGCAGCTTGACAGGGGAAAATGAAAAACTGTTTTTT. It translates to CASSLTGENEKLFF.

The rearrangement joins TRBV30 to TRBJ1-5; unclear D gene. The ends were cut back, 1 base at V and 3 bases at J, with 10 bases in the middle. Germline V gene data show CDR1 as GTSNPN and CDR2 as SVGIG (reference sequence). The CDR3 runs to 14 residues. This chain's CDR3 is CAWSEARLNQPQHF. The DNA of the CDR3 is TGTGCCTGGAGTGAGGCCAGGCTCAATCAGCCCCAGCATTTT.

Ten or more counts support this clonotype. V is TRBV5-1 and J is TRBJ2-1; D unresolved. The CDR3 sequence is 11 residues long. Trimming left V 4 bases short and J 7 bases short, with 6 bases between. From germline, CDR1 is SGHRS and CDR2 YFSETQ. In DNA, the CDR3 is TGCGCCAGCAGCGCGGTAAATGAGCAGTTCTTC. Translation: CASSAVNEQFF.

On this clonotype: A much larger clone lies a single base off, so this may be a read error. The rearrangement uses TRBV6-4 and TRBJ2-2; TRBD2 aligns across 11 bases. Trimming at V came to 5 bases and at J to 4 bases, leaving 9 bases not matched to a gene. This CDR3 contains 17 residues. CDR1 MRHNA and CDR2 SNTAGT come from the germline V gene. The CDR3 sequence: CASSIQDGTSGTGELFF. The CDR3 DNA reads as TGTGCCAGCAGTATACAGGACGGGACTAGCGGCACCGGGGAGCTGTTTTTT.

This clonotype has at least ten counts. V and J are TRBV6-4 and TRBJ2-2, with TRBD1 as a possible D gene (5 bases). Trimming pared 3 bases from V and 3 bases from J, leaving 8 bases between. CDR1 is MRHNA and CDR2 is SNTAGT in the germline V gene. The CDR3 covers 14 residues. For the CDR3, the DNA is TGTGCCAGCAGTGAAGGACAAGACACCGGGGAGCTGTTTTTT. Translation gives CASSEGQDTGELFF.

This sequence joins TRBV20-1 and TRBJ2-3; D possibly corresponds to TRBD2 (6 bases). The CDR3 contains 15 residues. Looked up from germline, CDR1 is DFQATT and CDR2 is SNEGSKA (reference sequence). The V gene lost 6 bases and the J gene lost 3 bases, with 19 bases spanning the gap. The CDR3 DNA is TGCAGTGCCGGGGGTTGGGCGGAGAGAACAGATACGCAGTATTTT. Amino acids: CSAGGWAERTDTQYF.

The sample holds many counts of this clonotype. The genes are TRBV5-1 and TRBJ2-5; D gene unclear. Germline assignment: CDR1 SGHRS and CDR2 YFSETQ. CDR3 length equals 14 residues. Trimming removed 0 bases from V and 5 bases from J, with 11 bases in between. The CDR3 sequence is CASSLEQPEETQYF. Here the CDR3 DNA reads TGCGCCAGCAGCTTGGAACAGCCGGAGGAGACCCAGTACTTC.

DNA for the CDR3: TGTGCCAGCAGCCGGGACAGGGGGCTGGCGTCCTACGAGCAGTACTTC. Amino acid sequence: CASSRDRGLASYEQYF. The chain carries TRBV11-2 and TRBJ2-7; TRBD1 agrees at 12 bases. Germline CDR1 SGHAT, CDR2 FQNNGV. The CDR3 loop spans 16 amino acids. V dropped 5 bases and J dropped 1; count of bases not matched to a gene: 6.